The 10 T cell receptor beta chains given below trace back to one sample, sequenced in a study of blood T cell repertoires in COVID-19 (dated by TCRdb to the early 2020s). The library was generated by the immunoSEQ multiplex PCR assay. As stored in TCRdb, this immuneACCESS dataset retains in-frame rearrangements with V and J assigned. A fraction of the clones does not appear; measured against another copy, unresolved V genes explain less than half of the discrepancy, and the remainder lacks a known reason. Across this sample there are about 140,000 clones, with just under 90% seen only once. The biggest ten clones account for more than 4% of the sample. What was sequenced was peripheral blood. All receptors come from a woman in her thirties or forties with acute or convalescent COVID-19.

V usage is TRBV6-6 and J usage is TRBJ2-5, with D hard to call. V dropped 2 bases and J dropped 5 bases, with 3 bases sitting between them. Germline CDR1 and CDR2: MNHNY and SVGAGI (reference sequence). The CDR3 totals 11 residues. DNA of the CDR3: TGTGCCAGCAGTTACCGGGAGACCCAGTACTTC. Its protein is CASSYRETQYF.

In this sample, this clone turned up once. The chain is built from TRBV24-1 and TRBJ1-2; 7 bases fit TRBD1. The CDR3 runs to 13 residues. CDR1 is KGHDR, CDR2 SFDVKD, per germline. The V segment lost 7 bases and the J segment 6 bases; nucleotides outside the gene matches: 7. CDR3 nucleotide sequence: TGTGCCACCAGCAAAGGGACAGCCGATGGCTACACCTTC. It specifies CATSKGTADGYTF.

The V gene is TRBV6-2 or TRBV6-3, the J gene TRBJ1-6; the D gene is possibly TRBD1 (5 bases). The V and J ends lost 0 bases and 9 bases respectively, with 12 bases between them. The V gene's germline CDR1 is MNHEY and CDR2 SVGEGT. This CDR3 region has 15 residues. The CDR3 sequence is CASSYSTRGTSPLHF. The CDR3 nucleotides are TGTGCCAGCAGTTACTCGACTCGGGGGACTTCACCCCTCCACTTT.

The V gene is TRBV19, the J gene TRBJ1-5, with 8 bases aligning to TRBD1. The CDR3 runs 15 residues. Germline CDR1 and CDR2: LNHDA and SQIVND (reference sequence). The V segment lost 2 bases and the J segment 5 bases; nucleotides outside the gene matches: 5. The CDR3 DNA is TGTGCCAGTAGTATAACAGGGGGGGTTTATCAGCCCCAGCATTTT. This encodes CASSITGGVYQPQHF.

This chain links TRBV6-5 with TRBJ2-1; perhaps TRBD1 as D (6 bases). The V end was cut by 6 bases, the J end by 5 bases, with 8 bases between. Germline V gene data show CDR1 as MNHEY and CDR2 as SVGAGI. The CDR3 covers 12 residues. The CDR3 is CASSRQDNEQFF. The CDR3 DNA sequence: TGTGCCAGCAGCCGACAGGACAATGAGCAGTTCTTC.

For the CDR3, the DNA is TGTGCCAGCAGCGAAACCCCCAGGGGCACTAATGAAAAACTGTTTTTT. Its translation: CASSETPRGTNEKLFF. This chain connects TRBV9 to TRBJ1-4; a possible D gene is TRBD1 (6 bases). V was trimmed by 3 bases and J by 2 bases, leaving 14 bases between them. Germline assignment: CDR1 SGDLS and CDR2 YYNGEE. There are 16 residues in the CDR3.

This clone appeared once. The chain carries TRBV6-5 and TRBJ1-1; D gene unclear. CDR3 size: 14 residues. CDR1 and CDR2 (germline): MNHEY, SVGAGI. V was pared by 5 bases and J by 9 bases, with 19 bases between. DNA of the CDR3: TGTGCCAGCAGTCACCCGGAGCGCGGCGATCAAGCTTTCTTT. Amino acids: CASSHPERGDQAFF.

This chain uses TRBV30 with TRBJ1-4; 7 bases are shared with TRBD1. Germline V gene lookup returns CDR1 GTSNPN and CDR2 SVGIG (reference sequence). The ends lost 5 bases at V and 1 base at J; junction bases unmatched: 13. The CDR3 spans 17 residues. The CDR3 loop is CAWEHRGGSGTNEKLFF. CDR3 in DNA: TGTGCCTGGGAACACAGGGGTGGTAGCGGAACTAATGAAAAACTGTTTTTT. The full variable domain, completed using reference TRBV30 and TRBJ1-4, is SQTIHQWPATLVQPVGSPLSLECTVEGTSNPNLYWYRQAAGRGLQLLFYSVGIGQISSEVPQNLSASRPQDRQFILSSKKLLLSDSGFYLCAWEHRGGSGTNEKLFFGSGTQLSVL.

The J gene is TRBJ2-5, the V gene TRBV9; the match to TRBD2 covers 15 bases. The CDR3 loop spans 13 amino acids. Losses at the gene ends were 7 bases for V and 5 bases for J; bases not matched to a gene: 0. CDR1 is SGDLS and CDR2 is YYNGEE in the germline V gene. As DNA, the CDR3 is TGTGCCAGCGGGACTAGCGGGAGGGAGACCCAGTACTTC. Amino acids: CASGTSGRETQYF.

A single count supports this clone. This sequence joins TRBV6-2 or TRBV6-3 and TRBJ1-1; D remains unclear. There are 15 residues in the CDR3. V dropped 5 bases and J dropped 0 bases, with 13 bases sitting between them. Germline CDR1 is MNHEY and CDR2 is SVGEGT. The DNA of the CDR3 is TGTGCCAGCAGTCTATACGGGGAAATGAACACTGAAGCTTTCTTT. Residues: CASSLYGEMNTEAFF.